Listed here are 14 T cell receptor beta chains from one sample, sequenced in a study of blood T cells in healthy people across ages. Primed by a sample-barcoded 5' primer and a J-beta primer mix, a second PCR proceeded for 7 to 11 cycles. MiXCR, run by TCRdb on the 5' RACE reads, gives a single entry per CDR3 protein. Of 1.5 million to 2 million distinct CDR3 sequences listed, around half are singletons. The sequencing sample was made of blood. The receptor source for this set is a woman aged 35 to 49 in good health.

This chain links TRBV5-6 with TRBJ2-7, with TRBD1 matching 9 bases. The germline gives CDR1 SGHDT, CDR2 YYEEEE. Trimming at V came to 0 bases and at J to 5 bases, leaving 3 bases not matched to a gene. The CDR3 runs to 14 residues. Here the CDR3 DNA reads TGTGCCAGCAGCTTGGGGGACAGGGACCACGAGCAGTACTTC. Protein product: CASSLGDRDHEQYF.

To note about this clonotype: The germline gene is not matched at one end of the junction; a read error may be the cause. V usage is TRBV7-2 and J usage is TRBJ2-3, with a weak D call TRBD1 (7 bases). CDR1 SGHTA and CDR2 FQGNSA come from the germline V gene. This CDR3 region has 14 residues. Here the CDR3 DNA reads TGTGCCGGCAGCATACAGGGGAGGTCCGATACGCAGTATTTT. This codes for CAGSIQGRSDTQYF. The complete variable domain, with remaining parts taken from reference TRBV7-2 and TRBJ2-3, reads GAGVSQSPSNKVTEKGKDVELRCDPISGHTALYWYRQSLGQGLEFLIYFQGNSAPDKSGLPSDRFSAERTGGSVSTLTIQRTQQEDSAVYLCAGSIQGRSDTQYFGPGTRLTVL.

As DNA, the CDR3 is TGTGCCATCACTGATGGAGGGGGTGGCTACACCTTC. It encodes CAITDGGGGYTF. V usage is TRBV10-3 and J usage is TRBJ1-2; D is perhaps TRBD1 (6 bases). CDR3 length equals 12 residues. Trimming took 7 bases from V and 7 from J, leaving 13 bases between them. Germline CDR1 and CDR2: ENHRY and SYGVKD.

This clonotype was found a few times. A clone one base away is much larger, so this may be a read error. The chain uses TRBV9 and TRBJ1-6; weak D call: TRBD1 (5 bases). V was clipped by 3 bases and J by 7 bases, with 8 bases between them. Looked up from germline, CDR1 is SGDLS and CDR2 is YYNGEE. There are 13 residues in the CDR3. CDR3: CASSGEGNSPLHF. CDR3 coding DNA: TGTGCCAGCAGCGGAGAGGGGAATTCACCCCTCCACTTT.

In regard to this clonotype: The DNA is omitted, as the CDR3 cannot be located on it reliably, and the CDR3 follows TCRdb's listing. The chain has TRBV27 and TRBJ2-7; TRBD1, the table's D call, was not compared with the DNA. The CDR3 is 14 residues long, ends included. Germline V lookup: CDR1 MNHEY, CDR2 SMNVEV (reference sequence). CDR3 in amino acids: CASSSSGPANEQYF.

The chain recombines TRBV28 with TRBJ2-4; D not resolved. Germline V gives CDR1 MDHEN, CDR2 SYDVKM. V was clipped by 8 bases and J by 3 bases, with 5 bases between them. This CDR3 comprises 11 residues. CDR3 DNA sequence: TGTGCCAGCCCGGACAAAAACATTCAGTACTTC. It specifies CASPDKNIQYF.

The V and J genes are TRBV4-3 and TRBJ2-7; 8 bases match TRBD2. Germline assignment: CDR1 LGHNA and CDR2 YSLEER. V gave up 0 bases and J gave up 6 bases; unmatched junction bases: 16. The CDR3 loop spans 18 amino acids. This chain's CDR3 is CASSQDPPAGASLGEQYF. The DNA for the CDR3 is TGCGCCAGCAGCCAAGATCCTCCAGCGGGGGCTTCATTGGGCGAGCAGTACTTC.

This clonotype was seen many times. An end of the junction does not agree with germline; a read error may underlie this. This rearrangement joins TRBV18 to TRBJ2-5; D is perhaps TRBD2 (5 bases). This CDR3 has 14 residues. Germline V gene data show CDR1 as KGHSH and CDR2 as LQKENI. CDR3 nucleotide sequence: TGCGCCAGCAGCCCAGAGGGCGGGCAAGAGACCCAGTACTTC. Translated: CASSPEGGQETQYF.

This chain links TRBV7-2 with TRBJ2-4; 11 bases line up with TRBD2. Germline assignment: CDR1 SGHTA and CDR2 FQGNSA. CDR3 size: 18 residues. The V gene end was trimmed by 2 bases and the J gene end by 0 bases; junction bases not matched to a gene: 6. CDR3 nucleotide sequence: TGTGCCAGCAGCTTAATCCTAGCGGGGGGTTTAGCCAAAAACATTCAGTACTTC. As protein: CASSLILAGGLAKNIQYF.

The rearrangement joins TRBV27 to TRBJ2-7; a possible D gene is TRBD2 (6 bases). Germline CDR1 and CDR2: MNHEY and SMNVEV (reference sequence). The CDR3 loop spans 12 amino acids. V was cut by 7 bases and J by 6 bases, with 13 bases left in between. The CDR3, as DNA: TGTGCCAGCAATCCCCAGGGAGGCGAGCAGTACTTC. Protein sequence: CASNPQGGEQYF.

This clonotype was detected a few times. The CDR3 spells CASSYSPSGGTGEQYF. CDR3 nucleotide sequence: TGTGCCAGCAGTTACTCGCCAAGCGGGGGGACGGGTGAGCAGTACTTC. The chain joins TRBV6-6 to TRBJ2-5; 9 bases are a match to TRBD2. Germline CDR1 MNHNY, CDR2 SVGAGI (reference sequence). The CDR3 is made up of 16 amino acids. V lost 0 bases and J lost 11; bases outside the gene matches: 13.

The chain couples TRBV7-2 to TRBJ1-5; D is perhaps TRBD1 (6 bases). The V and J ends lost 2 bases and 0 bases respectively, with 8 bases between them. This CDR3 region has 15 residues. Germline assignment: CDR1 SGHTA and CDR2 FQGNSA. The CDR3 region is CASSLQQGSNQPQHF. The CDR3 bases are TGTGCCAGCAGCTTACAACAGGGTAGCAATCAGCCCCAGCATTTT.

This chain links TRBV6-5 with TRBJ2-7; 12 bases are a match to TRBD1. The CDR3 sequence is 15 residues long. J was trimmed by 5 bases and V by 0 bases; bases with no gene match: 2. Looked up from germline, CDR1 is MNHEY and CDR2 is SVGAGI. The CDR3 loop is CASSYSRDRGHEQYF. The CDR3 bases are TGTGCCAGCAGTTACTCTCGGGACAGGGGGCACGAGCAGTACTTC.

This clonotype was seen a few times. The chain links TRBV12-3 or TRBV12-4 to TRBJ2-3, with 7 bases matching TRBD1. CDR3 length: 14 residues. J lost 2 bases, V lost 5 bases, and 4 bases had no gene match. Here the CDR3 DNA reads TGTGCCAGCAGTAAACAGGGGTACACAGATACGCAGTATTTT. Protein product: CASSKQGYTDTQYF.